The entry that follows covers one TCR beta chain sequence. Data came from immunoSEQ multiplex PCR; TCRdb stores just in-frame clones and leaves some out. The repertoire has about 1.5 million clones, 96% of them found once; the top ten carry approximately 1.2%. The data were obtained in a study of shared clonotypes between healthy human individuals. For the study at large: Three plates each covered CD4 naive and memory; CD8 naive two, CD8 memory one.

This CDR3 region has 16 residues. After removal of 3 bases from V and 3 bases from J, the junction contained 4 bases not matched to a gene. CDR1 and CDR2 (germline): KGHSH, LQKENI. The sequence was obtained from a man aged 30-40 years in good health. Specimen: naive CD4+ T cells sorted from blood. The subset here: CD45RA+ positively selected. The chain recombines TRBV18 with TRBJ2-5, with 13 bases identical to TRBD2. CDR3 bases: TGTGCCAGCTCACCCATCGGGACTAGCGGGAAAGAGACCCAGTACTTC. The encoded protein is CASSPIGTSGKETQYF.